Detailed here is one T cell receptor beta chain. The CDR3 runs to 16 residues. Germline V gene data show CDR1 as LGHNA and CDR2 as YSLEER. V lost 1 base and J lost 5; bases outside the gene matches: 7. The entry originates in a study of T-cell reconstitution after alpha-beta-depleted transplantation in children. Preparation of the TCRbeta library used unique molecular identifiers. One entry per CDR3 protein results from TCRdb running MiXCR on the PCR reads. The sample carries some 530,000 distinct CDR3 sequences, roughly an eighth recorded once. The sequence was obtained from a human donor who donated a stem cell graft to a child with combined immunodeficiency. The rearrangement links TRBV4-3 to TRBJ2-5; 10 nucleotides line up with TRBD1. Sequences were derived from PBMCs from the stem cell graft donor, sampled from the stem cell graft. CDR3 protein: CASSQATGGGEETQYF. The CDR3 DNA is TGCGCCAGCAGCCAAGCGACAGGGGGCGGTGAGGAGACCCAGTACTTC.